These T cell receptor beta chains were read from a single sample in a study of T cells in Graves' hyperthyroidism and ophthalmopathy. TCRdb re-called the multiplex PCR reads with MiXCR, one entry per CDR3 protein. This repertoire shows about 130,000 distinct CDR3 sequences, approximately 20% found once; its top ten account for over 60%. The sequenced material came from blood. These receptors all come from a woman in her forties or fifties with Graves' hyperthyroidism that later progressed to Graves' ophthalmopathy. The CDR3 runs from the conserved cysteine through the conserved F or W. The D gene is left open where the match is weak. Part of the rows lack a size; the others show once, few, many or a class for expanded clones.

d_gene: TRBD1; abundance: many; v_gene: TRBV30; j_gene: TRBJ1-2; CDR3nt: TGTGCCTGGAGTGTACAGGGGGCCCATGGCTACACCTTC; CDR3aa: CAWSVQGAHGYTF
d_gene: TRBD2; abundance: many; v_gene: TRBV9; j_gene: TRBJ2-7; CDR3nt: TGTGCCAGCAGCGTAGGGACTAGCTACGAGCAGTACTTC; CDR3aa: CASSVGTSYEQYF
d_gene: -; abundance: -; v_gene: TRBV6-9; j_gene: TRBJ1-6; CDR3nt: TGTGCCAGCAGTAATTCATCTAAAGGGGCTAATAATTCACCCCTCCACTTT; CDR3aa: CASSNSSKGANNSPLHF
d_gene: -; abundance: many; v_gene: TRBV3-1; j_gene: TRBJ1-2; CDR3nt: TGTGCCAGCAGCCGCTCCACAGGGAACTATGGCTACACCTTC; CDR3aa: CASSRSTGNYGYTF
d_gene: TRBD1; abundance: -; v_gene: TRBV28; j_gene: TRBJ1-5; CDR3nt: TGTGCCAGCAGGAGGGACAGGGGCGTATTCAATCAGCCCCAGCATTTT; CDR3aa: CASRRDRGVFNQPQHF
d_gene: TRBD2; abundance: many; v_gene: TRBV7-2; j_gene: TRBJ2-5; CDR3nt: TGTGCCAGCAGTCCGCGGACTAGCGGAAAAGAGACCCAGTACTTC; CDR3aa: CASSPRTSGKETQYF
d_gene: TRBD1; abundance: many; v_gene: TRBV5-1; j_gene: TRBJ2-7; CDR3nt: TGCGCCAGCAGCTCCCGGGACAGATACTACGAGCAGTACTTC; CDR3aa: CASSSRDRYYEQYF
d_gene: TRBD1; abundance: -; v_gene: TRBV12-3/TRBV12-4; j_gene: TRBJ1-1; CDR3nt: TGTGCCAGCAGTCGACAGGGGTCGAACACTGAAGCTTTCTTT; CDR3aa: CASSRQGSNTEAFF
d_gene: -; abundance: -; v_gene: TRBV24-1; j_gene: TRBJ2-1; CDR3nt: TGTGCCAAAGGGTGGCGGGGTTACAATGAGCAGTTCTTC; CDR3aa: CAKGWRGYNEQFF
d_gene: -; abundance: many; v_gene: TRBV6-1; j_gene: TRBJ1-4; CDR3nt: TGTGCCAGCAGACCAGGGTCACCTAATGAAAAACTGTTTTTT; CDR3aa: CASRPGSPNEKLFF
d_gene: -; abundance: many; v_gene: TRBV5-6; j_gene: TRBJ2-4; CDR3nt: TGTGCCAGCAGCTGGCAGGGACGGAGGGGGGACATTCAGTACTTC; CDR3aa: CASSWQGRRGDIQYF
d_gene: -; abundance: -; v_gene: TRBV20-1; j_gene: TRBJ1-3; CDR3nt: TGCAGTGCTACAGGGGTCGTAGGTGGAAACACCATATATTTT; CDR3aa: CSATGVVGGNTIYF
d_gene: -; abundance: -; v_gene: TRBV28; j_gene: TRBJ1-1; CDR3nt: TGTGCCAGCAGTTTATCATTGGATGATTGGGTATTGGACACTGAAGCTTTCTTT; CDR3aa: CASSLSLDDWVLDTEAFF
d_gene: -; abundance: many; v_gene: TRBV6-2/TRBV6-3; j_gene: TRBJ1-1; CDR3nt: TGTGCCAGCAGCACAGACAGAGCCGGTGAAGCTTTCTTT; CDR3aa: CASSTDRAGEAFF
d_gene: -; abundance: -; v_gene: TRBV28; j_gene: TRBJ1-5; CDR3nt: TGTGCCAGCAGTTTATTCGGGCAGGGGAATCAGCCCCAGCATTTT; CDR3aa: CASSLFGQGNQPQHF
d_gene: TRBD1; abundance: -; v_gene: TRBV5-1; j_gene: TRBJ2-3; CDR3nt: TGCGCCAGCAGCAGACAGGGGGCGAAGACAGATACGCAGTATTTT; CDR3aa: CASSRQGAKTDTQYF
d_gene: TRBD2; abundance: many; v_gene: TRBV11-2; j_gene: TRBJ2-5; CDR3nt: TGTGCCAGCAGCTATGAGCTAGCGGGAGAAAAAGAGACCCAGTACTTC; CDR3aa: CASSYELAGEKETQYF
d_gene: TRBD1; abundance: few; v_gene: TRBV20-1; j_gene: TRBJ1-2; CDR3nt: TGCAGTGCTAGATCCCCCGACAGGGAAGGTGGCTACACCTTC; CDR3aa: CSARSPDREGGYTF
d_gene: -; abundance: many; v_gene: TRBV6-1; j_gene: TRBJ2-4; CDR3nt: TGTGCCAGCAGTGAAGGGGTGATAGCCAAAAACATTCAGTACTTC; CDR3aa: CASSEGVIAKNIQYF
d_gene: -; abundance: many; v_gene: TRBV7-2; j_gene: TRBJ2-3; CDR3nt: TGTGCCAGCAGCTTAGACGCCTTAGAAGGAGATACGCAGTATTTT; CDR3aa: CASSLDALEGDTQYF
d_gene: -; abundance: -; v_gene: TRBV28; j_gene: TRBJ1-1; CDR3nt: TGTGCCAGCAACAGCAACCGGAACACTGAAGCTTTCTTT; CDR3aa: CASNSNRNTEAFF
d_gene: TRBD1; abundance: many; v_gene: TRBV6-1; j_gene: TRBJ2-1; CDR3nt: TGTGCCAGCAGTAAGGGGGCTTGGGAGCAGTTCTTC; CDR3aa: CASSKGAWEQFF
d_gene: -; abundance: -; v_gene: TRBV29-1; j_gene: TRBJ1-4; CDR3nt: TGCAGCGCTATACGCACAGACGAAAAACTGTTTTTT; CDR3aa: CSAIRTDEKLFF
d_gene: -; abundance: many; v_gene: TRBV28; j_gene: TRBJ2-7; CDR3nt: TGTGCCAGCAGTCCGGGTCGGGGCCCCTATGATAAGCAGTACTTC; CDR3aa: CASSPGRGPYDKQYF
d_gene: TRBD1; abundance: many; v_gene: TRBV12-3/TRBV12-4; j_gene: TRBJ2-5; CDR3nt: TGTGCCAGCAGTCACGGACAGGGTGGTTACTTC; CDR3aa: CASSHGQGGYF
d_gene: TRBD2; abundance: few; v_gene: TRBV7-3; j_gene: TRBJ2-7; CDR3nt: TGTGCCAGCAGCTTAATTGCTAGCGGGAGCGACGAGCAGTACTTC; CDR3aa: CASSLIASGSDEQYF
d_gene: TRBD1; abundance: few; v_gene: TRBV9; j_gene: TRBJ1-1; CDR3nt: TGTGCCAGCAGCGTGGGGGACAGGGGAGGAGGGACTGAAGCTTTCTTT; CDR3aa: CASSVGDRGGGTEAFF
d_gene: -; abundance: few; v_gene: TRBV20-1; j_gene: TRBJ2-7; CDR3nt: TGCAGTGCTAGAGATGTGGGGGCTTCCTTCTACGAGCAGTACTTC; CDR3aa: CSARDVGASFYEQYF
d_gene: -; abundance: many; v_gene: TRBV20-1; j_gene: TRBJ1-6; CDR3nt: TGCAGTGCTACCGGGACCGATAATTCACCCCTCCACTTT; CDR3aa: CSATGTDNSPLHF
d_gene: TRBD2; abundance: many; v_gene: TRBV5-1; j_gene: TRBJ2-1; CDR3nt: TGCGCCAGCAGAACCAGCGGGGGACCCTACAATGAGCAGTTCTTC; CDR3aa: CASRTSGGPYNEQFF
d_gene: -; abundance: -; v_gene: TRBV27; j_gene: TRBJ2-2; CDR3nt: TGTGCCAGCAGTTTATCTGGCAGGGAATACACCGGGGAGCTGTTTTTT; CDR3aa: CASSLSGREYTGELFF
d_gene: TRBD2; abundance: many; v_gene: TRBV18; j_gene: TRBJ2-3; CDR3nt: TGTGCCAGCTCATCCTCCCTAGCGGCGCCGCGAGATACGCAGTATTTT; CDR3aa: CASSSSLAAPRDTQYF
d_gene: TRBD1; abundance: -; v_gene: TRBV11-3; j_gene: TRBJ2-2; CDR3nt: TGTGCCAGCAGCTCCCGGACAGGGAAGAAGCCCGGGGAGCTGTTTTTT; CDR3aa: CASSSRTGKKPGELFF
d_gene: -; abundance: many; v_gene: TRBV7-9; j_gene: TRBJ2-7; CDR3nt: TGTGCCAGCAGCTTAGCGGACTGGGGTCTATCCTACGAGCAGTACTTC; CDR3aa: CASSLADWGLSYEQYF
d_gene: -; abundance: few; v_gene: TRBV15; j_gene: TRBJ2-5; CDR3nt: TGTGCCACCAGCTCTACCTTCAGGAGAGCACAAGAGACCCAGTACTTC; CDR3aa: CATSSTFRRAQETQYF